This T cell receptor (beta chain) is drawn from a study of T cells in Graves' hyperthyroidism and ophthalmopathy. Across the whole study: Pretreatment peripheral blood was obtained at initial diagnosis.

Under 3 months was the duration of disease in ophthalmopathy patients, who also had a Clinical Activity Score of at least 3 and a NOSPECS grade of at least 4. The source of the PBMCs was 8 to 10 ml of fresh peripheral blood. General study points: It was a median approximately 7.1 months before onset that the model predicted ophthalmopathy.

This clonotype appeared many times. As yet, its antigen is unknown. The V end lost 5 bases, the J end lost 6 bases, and 14 bases lay between the germline ends. Per the germline V gene, CDR1 is SGHVS and CDR2 is FNYEAQ. This CDR3 region has 13 residues. Template material for amplifying TCR beta CDR3 regions consisted of RNA transcripts. The TCR CDR3 was amplified in a first-round RT-PCR using the HTBI primer set. TCRdb itself ran the multiplex PCR reads through MiXCR, one entry per CDR3 protein. The sample consists of hundreds of thousands of distinct CDR3 sequences, 14% to 15% of them appearing once. This receptor was obtained from a young man with Graves' ophthalmopathy. The specimen was blood. This chain links TRBV7-6 with TRBJ2-7; the D is unclear. The DNA for the CDR3 is TGTGCCAGCAGCCCCCGGTGGACGGGCGAGCAGTACTTC. Amino acid sequence: CASSPRWTGEQYF.